The sequence of this T cell receptor beta chain was determined in a study of OX40 agonist ivuxolimab in advanced cancers. Study information: Ivuxolimab, an antibody acting as an agonist of OX40 (CD134), was used to treat patients.

CDR1 is KGHSH and CDR2 is LQKENI in the germline V gene. The ends were cut back, 2 bases at V and 1 base at J, with 11 bases in the middle. The CDR3 is 16 residues long. Systemic immunosuppression or autoimmune disease history was grounds to exclude patients. Overall study findings and caveats: More expanded clones were seen, on average, in CD8+ T cells than in CD4+. Clonal expansion in partial responders at 0.1-3.0 mg/kg ranked among the lowest.

Some clones are missing from TCRdb's copy, which holds only in-frame ones; the method was immunoSEQ multiplex PCR. The data show roughly 61,000 clones, roughly 88% seen once. About this clone itself: Its specificity is not known.

The chain employs TRBV18 and TRBJ2-2; no definite D call. This sample comprised CD4+ or CD8+ T cells sorted from blood, obtained in a trial of the OX40 agonist ivuxolimab. The origin of this receptor is an adult with an advanced solid tumor such as melanoma, head and neck, liver or kidney cancer. The CDR3 DNA sequence: TGTGCCAGCTCACCAACCGATCTGGGGAACACCGGGGAGCTGTTTTTT. Encoded protein: CASSPTDLGNTGELFF.